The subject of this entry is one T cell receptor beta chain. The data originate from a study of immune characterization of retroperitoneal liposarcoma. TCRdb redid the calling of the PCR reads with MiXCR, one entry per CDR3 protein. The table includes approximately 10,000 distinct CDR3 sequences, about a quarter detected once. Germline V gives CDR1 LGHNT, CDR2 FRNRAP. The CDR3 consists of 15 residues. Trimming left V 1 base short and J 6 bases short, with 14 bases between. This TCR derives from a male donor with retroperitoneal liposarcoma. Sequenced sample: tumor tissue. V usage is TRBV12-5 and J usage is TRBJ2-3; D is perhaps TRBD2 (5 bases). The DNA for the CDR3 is TGTGCTAGTGGTTTGGGTGGCGGCGGGCGGGATACGCAGTATTTT. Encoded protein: CASGLGGGGRDTQYF.